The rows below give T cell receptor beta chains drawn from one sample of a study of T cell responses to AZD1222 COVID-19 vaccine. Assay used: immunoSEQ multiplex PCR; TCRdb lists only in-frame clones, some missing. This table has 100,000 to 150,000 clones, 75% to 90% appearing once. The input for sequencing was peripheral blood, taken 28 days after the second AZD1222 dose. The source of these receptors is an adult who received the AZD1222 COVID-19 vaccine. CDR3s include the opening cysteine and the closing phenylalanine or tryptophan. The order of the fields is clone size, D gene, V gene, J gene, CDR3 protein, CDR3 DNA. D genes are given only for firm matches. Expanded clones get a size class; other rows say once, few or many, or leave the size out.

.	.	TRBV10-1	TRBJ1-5	CASRRAGTEPQHF	TGCGCCAGCAGGAGGGCCGGCACGGAGCCCCAGCATTTT
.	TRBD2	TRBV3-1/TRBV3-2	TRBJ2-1	CASSPTSGGNEQFF	TGTGCCAGCAGCCCGACTAGCGGGGGCAATGAGCAGTTCTTC
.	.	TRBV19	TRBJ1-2	CASSINEANYGYTF	TGTGCCAGTAGTATAAACGAGGCTAACTATGGCTACACCTTC
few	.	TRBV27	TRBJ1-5	CASSLFRTTENQPQHF	TGTGCCAGCAGTTTATTTCGAACGACAGAGAATCAGCCCCAGCATTTT
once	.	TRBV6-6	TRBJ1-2	CASSYSAYPSNYGYTF	TGTGCCAGCAGTTACTCCGCGTACCCCTCTAACTATGGCTACACCTTC
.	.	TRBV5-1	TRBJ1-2	CASSLQVNYGYTF	TGCGCCAGCAGCTTACAAGTTAACTATGGCTACACCTTC
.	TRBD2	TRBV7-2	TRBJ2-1	CASSLGWGRGGANEQFF	TGTGCCAGCAGCTTAGGATGGGGGCGCGGGGGGGCCAATGAGCAGTTCTTC
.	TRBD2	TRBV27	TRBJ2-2	CASSLSINEGGRNTGELFF	TGTGCCAGCAGTTTATCGATAAACGAGGGCGGGAGGAACACCGGGGAGCTGTTTTTT
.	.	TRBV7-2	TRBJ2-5	CASNSYRVETQYF	TGTGCCAGCAACTCCTACAGGGTAGAGACCCAGTACTTC
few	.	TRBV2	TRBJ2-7	CASREGDGYEQYF	TGTGCCAGCAGGGAAGGGGACGGGTACGAGCAGTACTTC
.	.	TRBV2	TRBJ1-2	CASSVYRVSSDYGYTF	TGTGCCAGCAGTGTATACAGGGTCTCGTCTGACTATGGCTACACCTTC